This T cell receptor beta chain was captured in a study of blood T cell dynamics during melanoma immunotherapy. The table came from immunoSEQ multiplex PCR; TCRdb's copy has only in-frame clones and leaves some out. The sample shows some 14,000 clones, around 84% of them seen only once. There are 15 residues in the CDR3. Germline V lookup: CDR1 GTSNPN, CDR2 SVGIG (reference sequence). The V end was cut by 1 base, the J end by 0 bases, with 9 bases between. The time point: pre-treatment baseline. Prior systemic cancer therapy, immunosuppressant use and other active malignancies excluded patients. Sequenced here: blood, sampled from a patient treated with checkpoint blockade. This TCR was recovered from a human donor with melanoma. The gene calls are TRBV30 and TRBJ2-2; D unresolved. The CDR3 loop is CAWSGRSANTGELFF. CDR3 DNA sequence: TGTGCCTGGAGTGGCAGGAGCGCGAACACCGGGGAGCTGTTTTTT. Supplemented by reference TRBV30 and TRBJ2-2, the full variable domain reads SQTIHQWPATLVQPVGSPLSLECTVEGTSNPNLYWYRQAAGRGLQLLFYSVGIGQISSEVPQNLSASRPQDRQFILSSKKLLLSDSGFYLCAWSGRSANTGELFFGEGSRLTVL.